This T cell receptor (beta chain) was found in a study of cytotoxic CD8 clonotypes in ibrutinib-treated CLL. For the study at large: IGHV unmutated 17 to 18; relapsed/refractory 11; treatment-naive approximately 15. Study-level findings and limits: Public clonotypes showed up rarely, and on treatment they shrank or held steady. Clonality increased at ibrutinib response and stayed stable in sustained remission. At progression, however, it fell back toward baseline.

CDR1 is SQVTM, CDR2 ANQGSEA, per germline. With V trimmed by 8 bases and J by 1 base, 6 bases remained unmatched. The CDR3 runs to 13 residues. Comment on this clone: The antigen is unknown.

Only in-frame clones appear in the TCRdb table, and some are missing; sequencing was by immunoSEQ multiplex PCR. The table lists over 150,000 clones, roughly 72% of them singletons. The clonotype was recovered from a human donor with chronic lymphocytic leukemia. The material was PBMCs, obtained after 24 months of ibrutinib treatment. V and J are TRBV29-1 and TRBJ2-5; 8 nucleotides agree with TRBD1. As DNA, the CDR3 is TGCAGCTCCCGGACAGGGACCCAAGAGACCCAGTACTTC. The encoded protein is CSSRTGTQETQYF. The variable domain in full, completed from reference TRBV29-1 and TRBJ2-5, reads SAVISQKPSRDICQRGTSLTIQCQVDSQVTMMFWYRQQPGQSLTLIATANQGSEATYESGFVIDKFPISRPNLTFSTLTVSNMSPEDSSIYLCSSRTGTQETQYFGPGTRLLVL.